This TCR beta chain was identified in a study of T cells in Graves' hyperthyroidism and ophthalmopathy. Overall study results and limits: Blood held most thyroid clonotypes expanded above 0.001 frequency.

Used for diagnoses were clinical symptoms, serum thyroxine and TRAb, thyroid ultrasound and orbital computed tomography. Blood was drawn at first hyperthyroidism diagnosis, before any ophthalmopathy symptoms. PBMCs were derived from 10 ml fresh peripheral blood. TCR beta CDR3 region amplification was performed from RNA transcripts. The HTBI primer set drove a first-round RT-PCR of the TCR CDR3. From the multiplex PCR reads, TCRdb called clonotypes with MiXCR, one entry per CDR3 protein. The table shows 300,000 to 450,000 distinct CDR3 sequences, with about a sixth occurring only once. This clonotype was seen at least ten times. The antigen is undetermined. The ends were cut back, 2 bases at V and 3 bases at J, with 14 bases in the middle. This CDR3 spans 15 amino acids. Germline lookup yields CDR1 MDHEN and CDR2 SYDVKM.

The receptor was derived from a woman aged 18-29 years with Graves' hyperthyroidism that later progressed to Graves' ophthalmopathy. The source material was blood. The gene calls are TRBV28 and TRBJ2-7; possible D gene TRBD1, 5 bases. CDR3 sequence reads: CASSLPSEGDYEQYF. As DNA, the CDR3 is TGTGCCAGCAGTTTACCATCTGAAGGGGACTACGAGCAGTACTTC.